Listed below are T cell receptor beta chains from one sample, sequenced in a study of cytomegalovirus exposure and HLA in healthy donors. Assay used: immunoSEQ multiplex PCR; TCRdb lists only in-frame clones, some missing. Its listing shows around 210,000 clones. The sequencing sample was made of PBMCs. The source is a girl aged 2-15 years in good health and CMV-seropositive. CDR3s include the opening cysteine and the closing phenylalanine or tryptophan. Each record gives: J gene, CDR3 length, D gene, V gene, CDR3 protein, CDR3 DNA. D genes are given only for firm matches.

j_call: TRBJ1-5; cdr3_length: 13; d_call: NA; v_call: TRBV18; cdr3_aa: CASGAGRDQPQHF; cdr3_nt: TGTGCCAGCGGGGCAGGCAGAGATCAGCCCCAGCATTTT
j_call: TRBJ2-1; cdr3_length: 17; d_call: TRBD1; v_call: TRBV5-1; cdr3_aa: CASSSPHGTGGYNEQFF; cdr3_nt: TGCGCCAGCAGTTCGCCCCACGGGACAGGGGGTTACAATGAGCAGTTCTTC
j_call: TRBJ2-1; cdr3_length: 14; d_call: TRBD2; v_call: TRBV6-6; cdr3_aa: CASCVAGGRDEQFF; cdr3_nt: TGTGCCAGCTGTGTAGCGGGAGGGCGGGATGAGCAGTTCTTC
j_call: TRBJ1-3; cdr3_length: 17; d_call: TRBD1; v_call: TRBV10-2; cdr3_aa: CASSASQTGVHRNTIYF; cdr3_nt: TGCGCCAGCAGTGCCTCCCAAACAGGGGTACATCGAAACACCATATATTTT
j_call: TRBJ2-1; cdr3_length: 13; d_call: TRBD2; v_call: TRBV2; cdr3_aa: CASAGRESNEQFF; cdr3_nt: TGTGCCAGCGCTGGGCGGGAGAGCAATGAGCAGTTCTTC
j_call: TRBJ2-3; cdr3_length: 18; d_call: NA; v_call: TRBV10-3; cdr3_aa: CAISESESRVGGTDTQYF; cdr3_nt: TGTGCCATCAGTGAGTCGGAATCTCGCGTAGGGGGCACAGATACGCAGTATTTT
j_call: TRBJ2-1; cdr3_length: 17; d_call: TRBD1; v_call: TRBV7-9; cdr3_aa: CASSHQKQGAPYNEQFF; cdr3_nt: TGTGCCAGCAGCCACCAAAAACAGGGGGCCCCCTACAATGAGCAGTTCTTC
j_call: TRBJ1-3; cdr3_length: 14; d_call: TRBD1; v_call: TRBV5-1; cdr3_aa: CASSTGTVGNTIYF; cdr3_nt: TGCGCCAGCAGCACCGGGACAGTCGGAAACACCATATATTTT
j_call: TRBJ1-2; cdr3_length: 12; d_call: NA; v_call: TRBV28; cdr3_aa: CASMTFNYGYTF; cdr3_nt: TGTGCCAGCATGACTTTTAACTATGGCTACACCTTC
j_call: TRBJ2-4; cdr3_length: 13; d_call: NA; v_call: TRBV4-1; cdr3_aa: CASSQDSGNIQYF; cdr3_nt: TGCGCCAGCAGCCAAGATTCGGGGAACATTCAGTACTTC
j_call: TRBJ1-1; cdr3_length: 13; d_call: NA; v_call: TRBV28; cdr3_aa: CASLGGLSTEAFF; cdr3_nt: TGTGCCAGCCTGGGGGGATTGAGCACTGAAGCTTTCTTT
j_call: TRBJ2-2; cdr3_length: 17; d_call: NA; v_call: TRBV9; cdr3_aa: CASSAPFGRGNTGELFF; cdr3_nt: TGTGCCAGCAGCGCCCCTTTCGGGCGGGGGAACACCGGGGAGCTGTTTTTT
j_call: TRBJ2-6; cdr3_length: 11; d_call: NA; v_call: TRBV30; cdr3_aa: CAWGAANVLTF; cdr3_nt: TGTGCCTGGGGAGCGGCCAACGTCCTGACTTTC
j_call: TRBJ1-2; cdr3_length: 13; d_call: NA; v_call: TRBV15; cdr3_aa: CATSRGPGYGYTF; cdr3_nt: TGTGCCACCAGCAGAGGCCCAGGCTATGGCTACACCTTC
j_call: TRBJ2-3; cdr3_length: 16; d_call: TRBD2; v_call: TRBV4-1; cdr3_aa: CASSQGAAGVRATQYF; cdr3_nt: TGCGCCAGCAGCCAAGGTGCAGCGGGAGTGAGGGCTACGCAGTATTTT
j_call: TRBJ2-2; cdr3_length: 15; d_call: NA; v_call: TRBV28; cdr3_aa: CASRGAGANTGELFF; cdr3_nt: TGTGCCAGCAGGGGGGCCGGAGCGAACACCGGGGAGCTGTTTTTT
j_call: TRBJ1-1; cdr3_length: 15; d_call: NA; v_call: TRBV28; cdr3_aa: CASSFPGPLNTEAFF; cdr3_nt: TGTGCCAGCAGTTTTCCGGGTCCTTTGAACACTGAAGCTTTCTTT
j_call: TRBJ1-2; cdr3_length: 13; d_call: TRBD1; v_call: TRBV27; cdr3_aa: CASSLGQDYGYTF; cdr3_nt: TGTGCCAGCAGTTTAGGACAGGACTATGGCTACACCTTC
j_call: TRBJ2-7; cdr3_length: 15; d_call: TRBD1; v_call: TRBV7-9; cdr3_aa: CASSFGQGGDYEQYF; cdr3_nt: TGTGCCAGCAGCTTCGGACAGGGTGGCGACTACGAGCAGTACTTC
j_call: TRBJ2-2; cdr3_length: 15; d_call: NA; v_call: TRBV18; cdr3_aa: CASSPWEFTGGELFF; cdr3_nt: TGTGCCAGCTCACCATGGGAGTTCACTGGCGGGGAGCTGTTTTTT
j_call: TRBJ2-5; cdr3_length: 18; d_call: TRBD2; v_call: TRBV6-1; cdr3_aa: CASSEARGGLAGGETQYF; cdr3_nt: TGTGCCAGCAGTGAAGCGCGCGGGGGCCTAGCGGGAGGAGAGACCCAGTACTTC
j_call: TRBJ1-5; cdr3_length: 13; d_call: TRBD1; v_call: TRBV28; cdr3_aa: CASSQDRRQPQHF; cdr3_nt: TGTGCCAGCAGCCAGGACAGGCGTCAGCCCCAGCATTTT
j_call: TRBJ2-7; cdr3_length: 15; d_call: TRBD2; v_call: TRBV6-5; cdr3_aa: CASSYSRTSGYEQYF; cdr3_nt: TGTGCCAGCAGTTACAGTAGGACTAGCGGCTACGAGCAGTACTTC
j_call: TRBJ1-1; cdr3_length: 13; d_call: NA; v_call: TRBV9; cdr3_aa: CASSVGQYTEAFF; cdr3_nt: TGTGCCAGCAGCGTAGGGCAGTACACTGAAGCTTTCTTT
j_call: TRBJ2-1; cdr3_length: 17; d_call: TRBD2; v_call: TRBV4-2; cdr3_aa: CASSQGLAGVPMHEQFF; cdr3_nt: TGTGCCAGCAGCCAAGGACTAGCGGGAGTCCCTATGCATGAGCAGTTCTTC
j_call: TRBJ2-5; cdr3_length: 13; d_call: NA; v_call: TRBV18; cdr3_aa: CASSRGQEETQYF; cdr3_nt: TGTGCCAGCTCGCGGGGCCAGGAAGAGACCCAGTACTTC